What follows are 13 T cell receptor beta chains derived from one specimen sequenced in a study of shared clonotypes between healthy human individuals. Only in-frame clones appear in the TCRdb table, and some are missing; sequencing was by immunoSEQ multiplex PCR. The repertoire holds around 510,000 clones, roughly 79% seen once, with around 11% in the top ten. The sequenced sample was PBMCs. The receptors were sampled from a woman between 40 and 50 years old in good health. Some clones in this sample may be carry-over from other donors' samples.

A word on this clone: One end of the junction does not line up with germline, which may come from a read error. DNA for the CDR3: TGTGCTAGCAGCTTGGGCGTTGGCCCACAGAATGAGCAGTTCTTC. Translating gives CASSLGVGPQNEQFF. V and J are TRBV7-7 and TRBJ2-1; D remains unclear. Germline assignment: CDR1 SSHAT and CDR2 FNYEAQ (reference sequence). The CDR3 loop spans 15 amino acids.

This chain links TRBV28 with TRBJ1-2, with D tentatively TRBD1 (6 bases). Trimming pared 10 bases from V and 3 bases from J, leaving 15 bases between. Germline assignment: CDR1 MDHEN and CDR2 SYDVKM. The CDR3 sequence is 13 residues long. As DNA, the CDR3 is TGTGCCACAGGGGAGGCAGGCGACTATGGCTACACCTTC. This translates into CATGEAGDYGYTF.

This chain joins TRBV5-1 and TRBJ2-7; D not resolved. Germline lookup yields CDR1 SGHRS and CDR2 YFSETQ. Trimming shortened V by 0 bases and J by 1 base, and 8 bases separated the two germline ends. The CDR3 contains 14 residues. The chain's CDR3 is CASSLAYRSYEQYF. CDR3 coding DNA: TGCGCCAGCAGCTTGGCTTATAGATCCTACGAGCAGTACTTC.

The V call is TRBV6-6, the J call TRBJ1-1; D not certain. There are 16 residues in the CDR3. Germline V gene lookup returns CDR1 MNHNY and CDR2 SVGAGI (reference sequence). V was shortened by 5 bases and J by 3 bases, with 19 bases between the two germline ends. CDR3: CASSQDRILRDTEAFF. The CDR3 nucleotides read TGTGCCAGCAGTCAAGATCGTATCCTTCGGGACACTGAAGCTTTCTTT.

The rearrangement links TRBV7-9 to TRBJ1-2; D is perhaps TRBD1 (5 bases). V shed 1 base and J shed 8 bases, with 14 bases lying between them. Germline-derived CDR1 and CDR2 are SEHNR and FQNEAQ (reference sequence). The CDR3 totals 14 residues. CDR3: CASSLDIRAGGYTF. DNA for the CDR3: TGTGCCAGCAGCTTAGATATCAGGGCGGGAGGCTACACCTTC.

The rearrangement joins TRBV5-4 to TRBJ2-5, with a tentative D call TRBD1 (6 bases). Germline-derived CDR1 and CDR2 are SGHNT and YYREEE (reference sequence). V was trimmed by 5 bases and J by 2 bases, leaving 25 bases between them. This CDR3 contains 18 residues. DNA of the CDR3: TGTGCCAGCAGAACGACCAGGGGTCCCCTACGGAGGCAAGAGACCCAGTACTTC. Its translation is CASRTTRGPLRRQETQYF.

Comment on this clone: Germline is not matched at one junction end, which may reflect a read error. This sequence joins TRBV7-7 and TRBJ2-2; 7 bases are a match to TRBD1. Germline CDR1 reads SSHAT; CDR2 reads FNYEAQ (reference sequence). The CDR3 is 16 amino acids. The CDR3 bases are TGTGCTAGCAGCTCCCGGACAGGAGCGAACACCGGGGAGCTGTTTTTT. Amino acids: CASSSRTGANTGELFF.

A remark on this clone: Sequence at one end of the junction differs from germline and may be a read error. The chain links TRBV30 to TRBJ2-5; 9 bases agree with TRBD2. This CDR3 spans 15 amino acids. The germline V gene has CDR1 GTSNPN and CDR2 SVGIG (reference sequence). The CDR3 loop reads CAWGVGLARGETQYF. CDR3 nucleotides: TGTGCCTGGGGTGTTGGACTAGCGAGGGGAGAGACCCAGTACTTC.

The table lists this clone with a count of one. V usage is TRBV29-1 and J usage is TRBJ2-3, with D tentatively TRBD2 (6 bases). Germline CDR1 and CDR2: SQVTM and ANQGSEA. Between the trimmed V and J ends, which lost 3 bases and 4 bases, there was a span of 8 bases. This CDR3 contains 12 residues. CDR3 sequence (DNA): TGCAGCGTTGAGGTAGCGGCAGATACGCAGTATTTT. Its protein product is CSVEVAADTQYF.

J is TRBJ2-1 and V is TRBV7-3, with TRBD1 matching 9 bases. The CDR3 contains 15 residues. Trimming cost V 6 bases and J 4 bases; bases outside gene matches: 7. Germline V gene sequence: CDR1 SGHTA, CDR2 FQGTGA. CDR3 amino acids: CASSPDRGKYNEQFF. DNA for the CDR3: TGTGCCAGCAGTCCCGACAGGGGGAAGTACAATGAGCAGTTCTTC.

The chain employs TRBV15 and TRBJ2-5; D is uncertain. The CDR3 is made up of 9 amino acids. The germline gives CDR1 LNHNV, CDR2 YYDKDF (reference sequence). V lost 6 bases and J 10 bases, leaving 6 bases between the germline ends. The CDR3 sequence: CATRASQYF. The CDR3 bases are TGTGCCACCAGGGCGAGCCAGTACTTC.

This chain uses TRBV5-1 with TRBJ2-7, with 13 bases lining up with TRBD2. The junction had 4 bases not matched to a gene; V was cut back by 4 bases and J by 6 bases. This CDR3 spans 14 amino acids. Germline CDR1 SGHRS, CDR2 YFSETQ. The CDR3 spells CASSPGLAGSEQYF. The CDR3 nucleotides are TGCGCCAGCAGCCCGGGACTAGCGGGAAGCGAGCAGTACTTC.

The rearrangement links TRBV27 to TRBJ2-7; the D gene is possibly TRBD2 (5 bases). CDR3 size: 15 residues. Between the trimmed V and J ends, which lost 3 bases and 4 bases, there was a span of 16 bases. CDR1 is MNHEY, CDR2 SMNVEV, per germline (reference sequence). CDR3 DNA: TGTGCCAGCAGTTTTGAGAGGGCCGGTGATTACGAGCAGTACTTC. Protein: CASSFERAGDYEQYF.